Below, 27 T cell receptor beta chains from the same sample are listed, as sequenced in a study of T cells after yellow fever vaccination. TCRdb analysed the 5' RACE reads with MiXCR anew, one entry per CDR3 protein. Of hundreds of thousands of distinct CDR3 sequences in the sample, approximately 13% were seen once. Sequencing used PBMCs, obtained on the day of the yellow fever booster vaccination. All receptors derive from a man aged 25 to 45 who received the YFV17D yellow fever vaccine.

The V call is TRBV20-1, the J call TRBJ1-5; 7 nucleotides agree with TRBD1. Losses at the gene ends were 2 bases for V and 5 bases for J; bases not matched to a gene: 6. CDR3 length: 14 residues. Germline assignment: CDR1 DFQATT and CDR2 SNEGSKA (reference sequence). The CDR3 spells CSARYTGEDQPQHF. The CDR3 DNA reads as TGCAGTGCTAGATACACAGGGGAGGATCAGCCCCAGCATTTT.

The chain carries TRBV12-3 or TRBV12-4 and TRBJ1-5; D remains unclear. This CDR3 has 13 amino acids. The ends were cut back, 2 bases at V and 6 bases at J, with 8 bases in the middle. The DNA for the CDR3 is TGTGCCAGCAGTTTATGGGCGGGTCAGCCCCAGCATTTT. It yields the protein CASSLWAGQPQHF.

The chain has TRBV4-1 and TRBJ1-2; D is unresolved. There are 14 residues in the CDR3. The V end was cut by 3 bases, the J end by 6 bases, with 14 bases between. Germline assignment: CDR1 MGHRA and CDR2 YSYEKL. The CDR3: CASSHVGPEDGYTF. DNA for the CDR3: TGCGCCAGCAGCCATGTAGGGCCTGAGGATGGCTACACCTTC.

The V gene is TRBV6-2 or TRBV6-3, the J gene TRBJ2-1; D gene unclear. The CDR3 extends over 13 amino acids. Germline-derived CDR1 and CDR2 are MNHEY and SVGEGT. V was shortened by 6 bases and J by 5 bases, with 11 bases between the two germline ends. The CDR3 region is CASSRHIDNEQFF. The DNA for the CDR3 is TGTGCCAGCAGCCGACACATTGACAATGAGCAGTTCTTC.

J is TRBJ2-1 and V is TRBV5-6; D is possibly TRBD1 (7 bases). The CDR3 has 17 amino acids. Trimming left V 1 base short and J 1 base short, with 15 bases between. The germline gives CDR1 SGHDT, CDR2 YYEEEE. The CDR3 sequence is CASSLSSRGDSYNEQFF. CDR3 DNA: TGTGCCAGCAGCTTGAGTAGCAGGGGGGATTCCTACAATGAGCAGTTCTTC.

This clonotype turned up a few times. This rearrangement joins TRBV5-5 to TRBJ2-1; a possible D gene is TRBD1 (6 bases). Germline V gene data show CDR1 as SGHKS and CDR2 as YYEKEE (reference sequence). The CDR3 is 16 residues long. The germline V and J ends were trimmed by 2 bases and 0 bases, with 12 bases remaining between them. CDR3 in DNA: TGTGCCAGCAGCTTAACATCGGACAGCTCCTACAATGAGCAGTTCTTC. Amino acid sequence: CASSLTSDSSYNEQFF.

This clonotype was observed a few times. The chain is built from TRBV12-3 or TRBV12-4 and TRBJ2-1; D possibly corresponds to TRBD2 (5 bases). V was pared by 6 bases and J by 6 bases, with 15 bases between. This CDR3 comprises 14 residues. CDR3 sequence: CASSIGRGSNEQFF. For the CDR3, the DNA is TGTGCCAGCAGCATTGGGAGAGGCTCCAATGAGCAGTTCTTC.

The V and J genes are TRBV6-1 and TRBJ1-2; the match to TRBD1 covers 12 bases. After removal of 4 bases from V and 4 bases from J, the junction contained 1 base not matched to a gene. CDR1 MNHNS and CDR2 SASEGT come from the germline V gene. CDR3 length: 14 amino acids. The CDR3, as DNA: TGTGCCAGCAGTGGGGACAGGGGGCTCTATGGCTACACCTTC. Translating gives CASSGDRGLYGYTF.

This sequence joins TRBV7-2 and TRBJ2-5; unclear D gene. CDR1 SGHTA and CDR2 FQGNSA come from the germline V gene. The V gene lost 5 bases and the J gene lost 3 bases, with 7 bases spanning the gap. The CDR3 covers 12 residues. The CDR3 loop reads CASSRTEETQYF. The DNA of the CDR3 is TGTGCCAGCAGCCGTACAGAAGAGACCCAGTACTTC.

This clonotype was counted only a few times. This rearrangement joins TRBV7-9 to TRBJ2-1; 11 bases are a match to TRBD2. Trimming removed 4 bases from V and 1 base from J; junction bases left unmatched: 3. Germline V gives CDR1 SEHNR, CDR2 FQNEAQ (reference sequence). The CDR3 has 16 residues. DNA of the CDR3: TGTGCCAGCAGCTCCGGGACTAGCGGTTCCTACAATGAGCAGTTCTTC. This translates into CASSSGTSGSYNEQFF.

Written as DNA, the CDR3 is TGTGCCAGCAGCTTAGCTTTAGCGGAATCCTACGAGCAGTACTTC. Its protein product is CASSLALAESYEQYF. The genes are TRBV13 and TRBJ2-7; D perhaps matches TRBD2 (6 bases). Deletions cut 1 base from V and 1 base from J, with 11 bases between. Germline lookup yields CDR1 PRHDT and CDR2 FYEKMQ (reference sequence). This CDR3 region has 15 residues. Combining the CDR3 with reference TRBV13 and TRBJ2-7 gives the whole variable domain AAGVIQSPRHLIKEKRETATLKCYPIPRHDTVYWYQQGPGQDPQFLISFYEKMQSDKGSIPDRFSAQQFSDYHSELNMSSLELGDSALYFCASSLALAESYEQYFGPGTRLTVT.

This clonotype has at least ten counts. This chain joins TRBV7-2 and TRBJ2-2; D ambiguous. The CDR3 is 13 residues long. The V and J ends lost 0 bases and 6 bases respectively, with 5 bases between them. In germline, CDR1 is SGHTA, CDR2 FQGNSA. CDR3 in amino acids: CASSLAAPGELFF. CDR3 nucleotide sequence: TGTGCCAGCAGCTTAGCAGCTCCCGGGGAGCTGTTTTTT.

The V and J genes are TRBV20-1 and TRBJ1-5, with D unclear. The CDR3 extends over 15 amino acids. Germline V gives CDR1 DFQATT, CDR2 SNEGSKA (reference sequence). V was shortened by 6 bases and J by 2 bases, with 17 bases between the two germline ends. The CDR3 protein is CSAPVPLAGNQPQHF. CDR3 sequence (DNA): TGCAGTGCCCCCGTCCCGCTGGCTGGCAATCAGCCCCAGCATTTT.

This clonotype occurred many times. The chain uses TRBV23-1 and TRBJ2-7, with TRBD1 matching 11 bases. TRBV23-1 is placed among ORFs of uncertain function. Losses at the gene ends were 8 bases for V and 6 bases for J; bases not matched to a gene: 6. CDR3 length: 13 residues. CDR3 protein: CASGTGGCGEQYF. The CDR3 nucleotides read TGCGCCAGCGGGACAGGGGGTTGTGGCGAGCAGTACTTC.

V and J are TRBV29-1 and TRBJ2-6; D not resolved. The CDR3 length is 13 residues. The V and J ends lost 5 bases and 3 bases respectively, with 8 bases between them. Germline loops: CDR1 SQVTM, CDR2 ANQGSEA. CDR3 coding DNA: TGCAGCGTTTTTGGGGTTGGGGCCAACGTCCTGACTTTC. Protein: CSVFGVGANVLTF. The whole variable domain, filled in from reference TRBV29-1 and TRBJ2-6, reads SAVISQKPSRDICQRGTSLTIQCQVDSQVTMMFWYRQQPGQSLTLIATANQGSEATYESGFVIDKFPISRPNLTFSTLTVSNMSPEDSSIYLCSVFGVGANVLTFGAGSRLTVL.

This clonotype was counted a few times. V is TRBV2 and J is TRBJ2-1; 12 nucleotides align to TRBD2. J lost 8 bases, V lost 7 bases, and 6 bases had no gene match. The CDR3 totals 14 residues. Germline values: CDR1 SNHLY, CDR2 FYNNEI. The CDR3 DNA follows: TGTGCCAGCACCGGACTAGCGGGGTTCTATGAGCAGTTCTTC. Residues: CASTGLAGFYEQFF. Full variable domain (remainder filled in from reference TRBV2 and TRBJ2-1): EPEVTQTPSHQVTQMGQEVILRCVPISNHLYFYWYRQILGQKVEFLVSFYNNEISEKSEIFDDQFSVERPDGSNFTLKIRSTKLEDSAMYFCASTGLAGFYEQFFGPGTRLTVL.

CDR3 protein: CASREVAGVDEQFF. The CDR3 nucleotides are TGCGCCAGCCGCGAGGTAGCGGGAGTTGATGAGCAGTTCTTC. The chain links TRBV5-1 to TRBJ2-1; 9 bases align to TRBD2. This CDR3 is built from 14 residues. The J segment lost 8 bases and the V segment lost 7 bases, leaving 10 bases of the junction unmatched. Germline CDR1 SGHRS, CDR2 YFSETQ.

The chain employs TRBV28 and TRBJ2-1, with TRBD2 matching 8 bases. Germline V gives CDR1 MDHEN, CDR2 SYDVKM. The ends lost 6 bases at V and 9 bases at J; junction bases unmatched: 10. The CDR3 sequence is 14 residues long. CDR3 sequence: CASRMTGGPAEQFF. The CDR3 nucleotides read TGTGCCAGCAGGATGACGGGAGGGCCGGCTGAGCAGTTCTTC.

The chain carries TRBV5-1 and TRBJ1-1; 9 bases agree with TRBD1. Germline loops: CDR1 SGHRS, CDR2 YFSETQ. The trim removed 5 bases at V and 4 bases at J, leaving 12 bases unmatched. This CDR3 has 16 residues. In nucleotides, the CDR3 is TGCGCCAGCAGTCCCGGACAGGGGACAATTGGCACTGAAGCTTTCTTT. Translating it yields CASSPGQGTIGTEAFF.

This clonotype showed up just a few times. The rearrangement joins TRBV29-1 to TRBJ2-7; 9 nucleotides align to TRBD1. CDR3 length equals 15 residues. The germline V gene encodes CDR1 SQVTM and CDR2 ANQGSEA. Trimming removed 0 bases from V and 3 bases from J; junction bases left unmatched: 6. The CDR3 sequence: CSVEDGGTGHYEQYF. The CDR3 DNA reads TGCAGCGTTGAAGATGGAGGGACAGGGCACTACGAGCAGTACTTC.

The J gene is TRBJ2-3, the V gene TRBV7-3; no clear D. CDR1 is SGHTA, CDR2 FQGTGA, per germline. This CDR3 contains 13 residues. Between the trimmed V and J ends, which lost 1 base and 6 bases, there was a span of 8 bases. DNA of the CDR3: TGTGCCAGCAGCTTAAAGAAGCTGGATACGCAGTATTTT. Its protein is CASSLKKLDTQYF.

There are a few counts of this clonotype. Written as DNA, the CDR3 is TGTGCCAGCAGCTTAGGGGCAGTTGAGCAGTTCTTC. It encodes CASSLGAVEQFF. The V and J genes are TRBV7-9 and TRBJ2-1; no clear D. Trimming cost V 1 base and J 9 bases, with 7 bases left between them. The CDR3 spans 12 residues. Germline V gene lookup returns CDR1 SEHNR and CDR2 FQNEAQ (reference sequence).

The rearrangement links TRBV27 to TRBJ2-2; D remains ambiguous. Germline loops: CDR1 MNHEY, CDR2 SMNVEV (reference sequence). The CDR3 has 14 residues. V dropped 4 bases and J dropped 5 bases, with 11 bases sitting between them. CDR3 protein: CASSYGLQTGELFF. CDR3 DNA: TGTGCCAGCAGTTATGGGTTACAGACCGGGGAGCTGTTTTTT.

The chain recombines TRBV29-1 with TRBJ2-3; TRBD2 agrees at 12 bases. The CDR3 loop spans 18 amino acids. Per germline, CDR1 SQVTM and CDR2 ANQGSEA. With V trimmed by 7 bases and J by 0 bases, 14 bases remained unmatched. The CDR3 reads CSARGLAGALLSTDTQYF. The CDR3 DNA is TGCAGCGCCCGGGGACTAGCGGGCGCCCTTTTGAGCACAGATACGCAGTATTTT.

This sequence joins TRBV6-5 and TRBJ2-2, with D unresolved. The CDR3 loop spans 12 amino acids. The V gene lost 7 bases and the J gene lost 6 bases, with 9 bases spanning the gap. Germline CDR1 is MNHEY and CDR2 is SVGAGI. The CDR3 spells CASNHGPGELFF. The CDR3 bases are TGTGCCAGCAACCACGGGCCCGGGGAGCTGTTTTTT.

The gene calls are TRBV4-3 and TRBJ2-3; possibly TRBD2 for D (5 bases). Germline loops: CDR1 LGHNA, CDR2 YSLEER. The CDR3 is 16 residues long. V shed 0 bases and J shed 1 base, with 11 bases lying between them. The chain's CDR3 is CASSQEGRIGTDTQYF. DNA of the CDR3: TGCGCCAGCAGCCAAGAAGGGAGAATTGGCACAGATACGCAGTATTTT.

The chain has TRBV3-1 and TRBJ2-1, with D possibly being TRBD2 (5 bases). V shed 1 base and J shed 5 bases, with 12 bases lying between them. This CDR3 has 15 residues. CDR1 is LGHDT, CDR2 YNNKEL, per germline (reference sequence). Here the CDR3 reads CASSQAGAAHNEQFF. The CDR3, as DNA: TGTGCCAGCAGCCAAGCCGGAGCGGCCCACAATGAGCAGTTCTTC.